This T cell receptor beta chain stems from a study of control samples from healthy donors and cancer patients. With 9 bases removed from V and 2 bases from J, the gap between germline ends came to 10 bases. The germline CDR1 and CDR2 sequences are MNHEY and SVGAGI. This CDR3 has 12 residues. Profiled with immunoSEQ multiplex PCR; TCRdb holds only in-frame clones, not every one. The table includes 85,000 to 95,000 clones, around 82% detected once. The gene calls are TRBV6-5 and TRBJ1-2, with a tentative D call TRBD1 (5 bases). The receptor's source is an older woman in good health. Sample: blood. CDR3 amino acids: CASYGGNYGYTF. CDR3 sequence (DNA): TGTGCCAGTTATGGGGGAAACTATGGCTACACCTTC.